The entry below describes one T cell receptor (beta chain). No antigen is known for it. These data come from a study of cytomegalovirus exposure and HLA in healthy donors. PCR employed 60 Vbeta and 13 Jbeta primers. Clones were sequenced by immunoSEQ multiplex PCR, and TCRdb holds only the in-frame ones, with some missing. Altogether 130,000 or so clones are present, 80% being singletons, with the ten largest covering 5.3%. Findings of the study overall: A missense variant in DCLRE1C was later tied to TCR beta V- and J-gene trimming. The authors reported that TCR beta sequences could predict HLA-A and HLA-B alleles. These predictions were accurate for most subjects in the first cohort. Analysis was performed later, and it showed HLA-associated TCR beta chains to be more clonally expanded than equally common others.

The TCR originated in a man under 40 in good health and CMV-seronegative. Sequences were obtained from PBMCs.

The CDR3 reads CASSPLRGSYEQYF. The CDR3 nucleotides are TGTGCCAGCTCACCCCTCCGAGGGTCCTACGAGCAGTACTTC. This chain uses TRBV18 with TRBJ2-7, with a weak D call TRBD2 (5 bases). V shed 3 bases and J shed 1 base, with 10 bases lying between them. CDR1 is KGHSH and CDR2 is LQKENI in the germline V gene. The CDR3 contains 14 residues.